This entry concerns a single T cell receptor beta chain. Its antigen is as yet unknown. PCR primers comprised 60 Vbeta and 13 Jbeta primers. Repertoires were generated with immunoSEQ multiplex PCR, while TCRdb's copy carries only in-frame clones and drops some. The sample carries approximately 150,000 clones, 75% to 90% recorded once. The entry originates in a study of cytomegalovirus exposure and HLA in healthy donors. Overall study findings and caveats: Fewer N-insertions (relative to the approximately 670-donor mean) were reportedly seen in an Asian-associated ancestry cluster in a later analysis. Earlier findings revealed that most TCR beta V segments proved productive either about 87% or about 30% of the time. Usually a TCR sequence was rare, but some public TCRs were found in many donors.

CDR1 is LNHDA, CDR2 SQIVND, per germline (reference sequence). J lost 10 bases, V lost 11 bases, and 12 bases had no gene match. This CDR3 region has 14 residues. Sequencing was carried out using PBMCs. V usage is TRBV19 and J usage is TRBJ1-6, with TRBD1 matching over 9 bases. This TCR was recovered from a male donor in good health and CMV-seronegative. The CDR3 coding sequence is TGTGCCTCCCAAGGGACAGGGTCGGGGTCACCCCTCCACTTT. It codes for CASQGTGSGSPLHF.